This entry features one TCR beta chain sequence. This record belongs to a study of blood T cell repertoires in COVID-19. Study at large: Donors in the United States, Italy and Spain gave samples during acute or convalescent COVID-19.

Trimming removed 1 base from V and 4 bases from J; junction bases left unmatched: 9. Germline V gives CDR1 SGHNT, CDR2 YENEEA. CDR3 size: 17 residues. Assay: immunoSEQ multiplex PCR; the TCRdb copy retains only in-frame clones and omits some. The profile shows fewer than 500,000 clones, approximately 90% of them singletons. The V call is TRBV11-3, the J call TRBJ2-5, with 10 bases lining up with TRBD2. The receptor's source is a man aged 18 to 29 with COVID-19, enrolled during active disease. What was sequenced was peripheral blood. In nucleotides, the CDR3 is TGTGCCAGCAGCTTAGGGGCTAGCGGGAGTCACATAGAGACCCAGTACTTC. It specifies CASSLGASGSHIETQYF.